This TCR beta chain stems from a study of PD-1 blockade in classical Hodgkin lymphoma. Whole-study results and caveats: By C4D1 there was a significant rise in CD4+ TCR diversity but not in CD8+ TCR diversity. Exclusion was the outcome for patients who began nivolumab under 1 year after ASCT.

Assay used: immunoSEQ multiplex PCR; TCRdb lists only in-frame clones, some missing. The repertoire holds 40,000 to 45,000 clones, roughly three quarters seen once, with approximately 3% in the top ten. The trim removed 2 bases at V and 2 bases at J, leaving 7 bases unmatched. The CDR3 has 16 residues. The germline CDR1 and CDR2 sequences are SGHAT and FQNNGV. Every single patient, without exception, relapsed after autologous stem cell transplantation, and brentuximab vedotin exposure varied. There are a few counts of this clone. Its antigen is as yet unknown. The starting material was peripheral blood mononuclear cells (PBMCs), obtained before the second cycle of nivolumab. This sequence was found in a human donor with classical Hodgkin lymphoma. The chain combines TRBV11-2 with TRBJ2-7; the match to TRBD1 covers 9 bases. The CDR3 is CASSLFGRTGAYEQYF. In DNA, the CDR3 is TGTGCCAGCAGCTTATTCGGAAGGACAGGGGCCTACGAGCAGTACTTC.